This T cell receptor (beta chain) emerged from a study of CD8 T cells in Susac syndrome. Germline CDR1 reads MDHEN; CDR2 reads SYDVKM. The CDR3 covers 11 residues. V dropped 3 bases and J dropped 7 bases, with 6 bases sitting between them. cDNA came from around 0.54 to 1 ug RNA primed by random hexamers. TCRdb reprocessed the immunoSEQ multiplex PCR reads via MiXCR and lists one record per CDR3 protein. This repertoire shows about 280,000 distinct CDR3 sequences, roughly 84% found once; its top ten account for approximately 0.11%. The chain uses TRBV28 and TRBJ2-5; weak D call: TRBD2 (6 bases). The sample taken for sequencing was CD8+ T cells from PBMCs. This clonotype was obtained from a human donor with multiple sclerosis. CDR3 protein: CASSLGGTQYF. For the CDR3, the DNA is TGTGCCAGCAGTTTGGGGGGGACCCAGTACTTC.